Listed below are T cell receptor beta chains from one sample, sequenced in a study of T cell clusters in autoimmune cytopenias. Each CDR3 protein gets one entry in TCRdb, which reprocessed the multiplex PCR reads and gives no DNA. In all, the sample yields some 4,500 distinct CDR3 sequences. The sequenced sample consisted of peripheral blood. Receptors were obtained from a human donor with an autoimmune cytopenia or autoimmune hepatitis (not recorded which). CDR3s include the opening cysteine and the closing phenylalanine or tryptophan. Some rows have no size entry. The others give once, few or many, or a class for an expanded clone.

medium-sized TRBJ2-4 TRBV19 CASSISGGARYF
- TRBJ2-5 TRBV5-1 CASSLNSPSGRAWETQYF
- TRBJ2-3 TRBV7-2 CASSLGTSAQYF
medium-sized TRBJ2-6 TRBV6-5 CASRSGANVLTF
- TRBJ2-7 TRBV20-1 CSALIIAGGHNEQYF
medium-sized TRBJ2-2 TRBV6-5 CASSYLRSGGLNTGELFF
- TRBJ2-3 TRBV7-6 CASSSGLATDTQYF
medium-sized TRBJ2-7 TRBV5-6 CASSLLTSANYEQYF
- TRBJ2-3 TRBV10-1 CASSAGGIPTDTQYF
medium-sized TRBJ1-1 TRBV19 CASSISGPGEAFF
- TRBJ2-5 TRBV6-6 CASSYRGGDQETQYF
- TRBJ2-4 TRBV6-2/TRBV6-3 CASSRQGRYIQYF